This section outlines one T cell receptor (beta chain) sequence together with its context. The antigen remains unidentified. The sample comes from a study of radiation and T cells in renal cell carcinoma. Study context: Nephrectomy followed 15 Gy stereotactic body radiation by 4 weeks. The study's findings and limits: No pretreatment tumor biopsies were available for baseline clonotypes. In blood, top tumor clones expanded by 2 weeks, shrinking by 4.

TCRdb's table, derived via immunoSEQ multiplex PCR, lists solely in-frame clones and lacks some. The sample lists about 140,000 clones, roughly 80% occurring once. Time point of the sample: baseline pretreatment blood. As to treatment: 15 Gy SBRT to primary tumor, nephrectomy 4 weeks later. Radiation-treated patients gave blood at baseline, week 2 and week 4. The sequences come from blood, collected from a patient whose treatment included radiotherapy and nephrectomy. This receptor was taken from a woman aged 50 to 60 with renal cell carcinoma.

CDR3 region: CASSDGKTNQPQHF. The CDR3 DNA follows: TGTGCCAGCAGTGACGGTAAGACCAATCAGCCCCAGCATTTT. This chain joins TRBV6-1 and TRBJ1-5; D unresolved. Per germline, CDR1 MNHNS and CDR2 SASEGT. This CDR3 spans 14 amino acids. The V end was cut by 3 bases, the J end by 3 bases, with 9 bases between.